This passage covers 15 T cell receptor beta chains from one sample sequenced in a study of cytomegalovirus exposure and HLA in healthy donors. 13 Jbeta primers and 60 Vbeta primers were used for the PCR. Assay used: immunoSEQ multiplex PCR; TCRdb lists only in-frame clones, some missing. The sample consists of some 170,000 clones, approximately 80% of them appearing once. Sequencing was performed on PBMCs. Receptors originate from a woman aged 30 to 39 in good health and CMV-seropositive.

The V gene is TRBV7-2, the J gene TRBJ1-3; maybe TRBD1 (5 bases). V shed 5 bases and J shed 0 bases, with 14 bases lying between them. CDR1 is SGHTA and CDR2 is FQGNSA in the germline V gene. The CDR3 totals 16 residues. The CDR3, as DNA: TGTGCCAGCAGCCTCTTGGGGCGCGGCTCTGGAAACACCATATATTTT. Its translation: CASSLLGRGSGNTIYF.

The chain is built from TRBV30 and TRBJ1-1; D is possibly TRBD1 (5 bases). V was pared by 0 bases and J by 3 bases, with 8 bases between. The germline gives CDR1 GTSNPN, CDR2 SVGIG (reference sequence). CDR3 size: 13 residues. The DNA of the CDR3 is TGTGCCTGGAGTGTAGGGGTGTACACTGAAGCTTTCTTT. Residues: CAWSVGVYTEAFF.

The chain carries TRBV4-2 and TRBJ2-1, with 8 bases aligning to TRBD2. Germline CDR1 and CDR2: LGHNA and YNFKEQ. V lost 4 bases to trimming and J lost 10 bases; unmatched junction nucleotides: 12. CDR3 length equals 15 residues. CDR3 region: CASSLTTGGAEEQFF. The CDR3 DNA is TGTGCCAGCAGCCTGACGACCGGGGGGGCGGAGGAGCAGTTCTTC.

In nucleotides, the CDR3 is TGTGCCAGCAGCATGGGACTAGCGCTCAATGAGCAGTTCTTC. Translated: CASSMGLALNEQFF. V and J are TRBV7-9 and TRBJ2-1; 10 nucleotides agree with TRBD2. With 5 bases clipped from V and 6 bases from J, the junction kept 4 bases outside the gene matches. Germline V gene data show CDR1 as SEHNR and CDR2 as FQNEAQ (reference sequence). There are 14 residues in the CDR3.

The rearrangement links TRBV4-1 to TRBJ1-3; no clear D gene. V was clipped by 3 bases and J by 0 bases, with 15 bases between them. CDR3 size: 17 residues. Germline loops: CDR1 MGHRA, CDR2 YSYEKL. The CDR3 region has the DNA TGCGCCAGCAGCCAGCTAGCGATAATATCCTCTGGAAACACCATATATTTT. This sequence encodes CASSQLAIISSGNTIYF.

The V and J genes are TRBV4-2 and TRBJ2-5; 8 bases fit TRBD1. Germline lookup yields CDR1 LGHNA and CDR2 YNFKEQ. The CDR3 loop spans 18 amino acids. Losses at the gene ends were 0 bases for V and 7 bases for J; bases not matched to a gene: 16. CDR3 amino acids: CASSQDFGDRTFRGTQYF. The DNA of the CDR3 is TGTGCCAGCAGCCAAGACTTTGGGGACAGGACTTTCAGGGGGACCCAGTACTTC.

V and J are TRBV18 and TRBJ1-2, with TRBD1 identical over 12 bases. The CDR3 runs 17 residues. Germline values: CDR1 KGHSH, CDR2 LQKENI. Unmatched junction bases numbered 12, after V lost 5 bases and J lost 5 bases. CDR3 sequence reads: CASSSGTGGEGSYGYTF. The CDR3 coding sequence is TGTGCCAGCTCATCCGGGACAGGGGGCGAAGGCTCTTATGGCTACACCTTC.

This clone was observed a handful of times. The chain uses TRBV6-7 and TRBJ1-2; 9 bases agree with TRBD1. TRBV6-7 is flagged as an ORF with uncertain function. Trimming removed 6 bases from V and 8 bases from J; junction bases left unmatched: 7. The CDR3 sequence is 13 residues long. CDR3 in DNA: TGTGCCAGCAGCCCACAGGGGGCAAGGGGCTACACCTTC. It translates to CASSPQGARGYTF.

This clone turned up a few times. The chain uses TRBV20-1 and TRBJ1-1; D gene uncertain. The ends were cut back, 2 bases at V and 4 bases at J, with 5 bases in the middle. CDR1 and CDR2 (germline): DFQATT, SNEGSKA (reference sequence). This CDR3 region has 11 residues. The CDR3 DNA sequence: TGCAGTGCTAGAACGAGCACTGAAGCTTTCTTT. It codes for CSARTSTEAFF.

CDR3 region: CAISGGASTQYF. In DNA form, the CDR3 reads TGTGCCATAAGCGGGGGGGCAAGTACGCAGTATTTT. The chain has TRBV28 and TRBJ2-3; 10 bases map to TRBD2. CDR1 MDHEN and CDR2 SYDVKM come from the germline V gene. J gave up 8 bases and V 10 bases, and 6 bases lay outside the gene matches. The CDR3 sequence is 12 residues long. Together with reference TRBV28 and TRBJ2-3, the CDR3 gives the full variable domain: DVKVTQSSRYLVKRTGEKVFLECVQDMDHENMFWYRQDPGLGLRLIYFSYDVKMKEKGDIPEGYSVSREKKERFSLILESASTNQTSMYLCAISGGASTQYFGPGTRLTVL.

The V and J genes are TRBV5-6 and TRBJ2-7; D not resolved. The CDR3 has 12 residues. Germline lookup yields CDR1 SGHDT and CDR2 YYEEEE. V lost 0 bases and J lost 4, with 5 bases in between. Here the CDR3 reads CASSLGEYEQYF. The CDR3 nucleotides read TGTGCCAGCAGCTTGGGAGAGTACGAGCAGTACTTC.

The chain employs TRBV20-1 and TRBJ1-2, with D uncertain. V was shortened by 6 bases and J by 4 bases, with 9 bases between the two germline ends. Germline loops: CDR1 DFQATT, CDR2 SNEGSKA (reference sequence). This CDR3 spans 11 amino acids. CDR3 region: CSAPRVYGYTF. The CDR3 DNA follows: TGCAGTGCCCCACGGGTCTATGGCTACACCTTC.

The chain joins TRBV11-2 to TRBJ1-1; tentatively, D is TRBD1 (5 bases). The germline CDR1 and CDR2 sequences are SGHAT and FQNNGV. This CDR3 spans 15 amino acids. V lost 5 bases, J lost 1 base, and 14 bases lay in between. The CDR3 DNA reads TGTGCCAGCAGCACTCGACAGCGACCGAACACTGAAGCTTTCTTT. It encodes CASSTRQRPNTEAFF.

The gene calls are TRBV5-1 and TRBJ2-3; 10 bases are a match to TRBD2. The V and J ends lost 0 bases and 3 bases, in that order; junction bases with no gene match: 4. The CDR3 contains 16 residues. Looked up from germline, CDR1 is SGHRS and CDR2 is YFSETQ. CDR3 loop: CASSLAIAGGTDTQYF. CDR3 coding DNA: TGCGCCAGCAGCTTGGCCATAGCGGGGGGAACAGATACGCAGTATTTT.

This clone has only one observation. DNA for the CDR3: TGTGCCAGCAGCTTTTGGTCAGGGGGCGATTATTCACCCCTCCACTTT. Translation gives CASSFWSGGDYSPLHF. The rearrangement links TRBV7-9 to TRBJ1-6, with 8 positions matching TRBD1. The CDR3 contains 16 residues. From germline, CDR1 is SEHNR and CDR2 FQNEAQ (reference sequence). J lost 8 bases, V lost 3 bases, and 9 bases had no gene match.